One sample yielded the 5 T cell receptor beta chains listed below, sequenced in a study of T cells in Graves' hyperthyroidism and ophthalmopathy. RNA transcripts gave rise to amplified TCR beta CDR3 regions. HTBI primers were employed in a first-round RT-PCR of the TCR CDR3. TCRdb passed the multiplex PCR reads through MiXCR, listing each CDR3 protein once. This repertoire shows about half a million distinct CDR3 sequences, around 22% found once; its top ten account for 11%. Material: blood. These receptors originate from a woman aged 25-40 years with Graves' ophthalmopathy.

The gene calls are TRBV27 and TRBJ1-1; the D gene is possibly TRBD1 (5 bases). V was shortened by 6 bases and J by 4 bases, with 15 bases between the two germline ends. Germline V CDR1 and CDR2: MNHEY, SMNVEV (reference sequence). There are 14 residues in the CDR3. The CDR3 protein is CASSSGPRGTEAFF. The CDR3, as DNA: TGTGCCAGCAGCTCAGGGCCACGAGGCACTGAAGCTTTCTTT.

This clonotype was counted once. The J gene is TRBJ2-7, the V gene TRBV9; perhaps TRBD2 as D (7 bases). CDR1 is SGDLS, CDR2 YYNGEE, per germline. Trimming left V 4 bases short and J 5 bases short, with 16 bases between. The CDR3 totals 14 residues. CDR3 in amino acids: CASSFTGGQNEQYF. CDR3 in DNA: TGTGCCAGCAGCTTCACGGGGGGCCAGAACGAGCAGTACTTC.

This clonotype occurred many times. The chain employs TRBV10-3 and TRBJ2-7, with a weak D call TRBD1 (7 bases). The germline V gene encodes CDR1 ENHRY and CDR2 SYGVKD. This CDR3 contains 13 residues. V lost 6 bases to trimming and J lost 2 bases, with 11 bases between them. CDR3 residues: CAIRRDSTYEQYF. The CDR3 DNA is TGTGCCATCAGGCGGGACAGTACCTACGAGCAGTACTTC.

This clonotype came up many times. A read error may produce the germline difference seen at one junction end. The chain employs TRBV6-1 and TRBJ2-2; 7 bases align to TRBD2. The CDR3 loop spans 12 amino acids. The germline V gene has CDR1 MNHNS and CDR2 SASEGT. The DNA for the CDR3 is TGTGCCTGCAGGGCGGGGGCCGGGGAGCTGTTTTTT. This codes for CACRAGAGELFF.

The chain carries TRBV5-1 and TRBJ1-2; possible D gene TRBD1, 6 bases. The CDR3 spans 14 residues. V was pared by 1 base and J by 11 bases, with 18 bases between. The germline gives CDR1 SGHRS, CDR2 YFSETQ. The CDR3 protein is CASSLSGTLGEYTF. The DNA for the CDR3 is TGCGCCAGCAGCTTGTCAGGGACACTAGGCGAATACACCTTC. The full variable domain, its missing parts supplied by reference TRBV5-1 and TRBJ1-2, is KAGVTQTPRYLIKTRGQQVTLSCSPISGHRSVSWYQQTPGQGLQFLFEYFSETQRNKGNFPGRFSGRQFSNSRSEMNVSTLELGDSALYLCASSLSGTLGEYTFGSGTRLTVV.